The 13 T cell receptor beta chains given below trace back to one sample, sequenced in a study of regulatory T cells in long-lasting Graves disease. The time point here: newly diagnosed GD, antithyroid drugs for less than 3 months. Isolated PBMC RNA provided the starting material for the TCR library. Both iRepertoire HTBI primers and Arm-PCR of CDR3 regions were used to build the TCR beta libraries. TCRdb reanalysed the multiplex PCR reads using MiXCR and keeps one entry per CDR3 protein. The sample lists approximately 350,000 distinct CDR3 sequences; over 15% were seen once. The same data also went into a second study, on T cells in Graves' hyperthyroidism and ophthalmopathy.

The sample was peripheral blood mononuclear cells (PBMCs), taken at new diagnosis, from a patient treated with antithyroid drugs. Source of these receptors: a man aged 35 to 55 with Graves disease.

This clonotype was seen only a few times. This rearrangement joins TRBV5-1 to TRBJ2-5, with D tentatively TRBD2 (5 bases). V was clipped by 2 bases and J by 12 bases, with 11 bases between them. CDR3 length: 11 amino acids. Germline lookup yields CDR1 SGHRS and CDR2 YFSETQ. CDR3 residues: CASSFGLAEYF. In nucleotides, the CDR3 is TGCGCCAGCAGCTTTGGACTCGCTGAGTACTTC.

In its sample, this clonotype was seen a few times. The chain links TRBV5-6 to TRBJ1-1; the D is unclear. The CDR3 has 15 amino acids. Germline V gives CDR1 SGHDT, CDR2 YYEEEE. Trimming removed 0 bases from V and 4 bases from J, with 13 bases in between. CDR3 region: CASSLGRVWVTEAFF. DNA for the CDR3: TGTGCCAGCAGCTTGGGAAGGGTTTGGGTCACTGAAGCTTTCTTT.

This clonotype was picked up a small number of times. This chain links TRBV6-1 with TRBJ2-2, with D unclear. Trimming took 6 bases from V and 4 from J, leaving 18 bases between them. Germline CDR1 and CDR2: MNHNS and SASEGT. The CDR3 contains 16 residues. The CDR3 coding sequence is TGTGCCAGCAGCCCGCGGAAGGCGAAGGGCACCGGGGAGCTGTTTTTT. Its translation: CASSPRKAKGTGELFF.

Turning to this clonotype: A clone one base away is much larger, so this may be a read error. This chain uses TRBV7-2 with TRBJ2-2; weak D call: TRBD2 (6 bases). The germline V gene encodes CDR1 SGHTA and CDR2 FQGNSA. The V and J ends lost 8 bases and 5 bases respectively, with 15 bases between them. The CDR3 length is 14 residues. CDR3 sequence reads: CASGTTGVTGELFF. The CDR3 DNA reads TGTGCCAGCGGAACCACGGGGGTAACCGGGGAGCTGTTTTTT.

The genes are TRBV18 and TRBJ2-1; D ambiguous. The CDR3 length is 15 residues. Trimming removed 6 bases from V and 0 bases from J, with 12 bases in between. CDR1 is KGHSH, CDR2 LQKENI, per germline. For the CDR3, the DNA is TGTGCCAGCTCGCCCACCTTAAGCTCCTACAATGAGCAGTTCTTC. Encoded protein: CASSPTLSSYNEQFF.

This clonotype was recorded many times. This chain uses TRBV27 with TRBJ2-7; a possible D gene is TRBD1 (6 bases). V was clipped by 6 bases and J by 5 bases, with 20 bases between them. The CDR3 has 15 residues. Germline V CDR1 and CDR2: MNHEY, SMNVEV (reference sequence). CDR3 DNA: TGTGCCAGCAGGGGGTGGGGGCGCCCGGGCGACGAGCAGTACTTC. Its translation is CASRGWGRPGDEQYF.

The rearrangement links TRBV5-1 to TRBJ1-2; D gene uncertain. The CDR3 loop spans 14 amino acids. Germline lookup yields CDR1 SGHRS and CDR2 YFSETQ. Between the trimmed V and J ends, which lost 2 bases and 4 bases, there was a span of 12 bases. The CDR3 reads CASSLGMTIYGYTF. Here the CDR3 DNA reads TGCGCCAGCAGCTTAGGCATGACGATCTATGGCTACACCTTC.

Many counts were recorded for this clonotype. One end of the junction is discordant with germline, which a read error may explain. The J gene is TRBJ2-3, the V gene TRBV6-2 or TRBV6-3, with TRBD2 identical over 9 bases. The CDR3 loop spans 16 amino acids. The germline V gene encodes CDR1 MNHEY and CDR2 SVGEGT. The CDR3 protein is CASSESSGGTPDTQYF. The CDR3 DNA reads TGCGCCAGCAGTGAATCCAGCGGGGGGACACCAGATACGCAGTATTTT.

This clonotype was counted many times. The chain couples TRBV2 to TRBJ1-1; D is perhaps TRBD1 (5 bases). The CDR3 extends over 13 amino acids. Trimming removed 7 bases from V and 6 bases from J, with 15 bases in between. Germline lookup yields CDR1 SNHLY and CDR2 FYNNEI. This CDR3 reads CASTAGTSAEAFF. The CDR3 DNA reads TGTGCCAGCACCGCTGGGACGTCGGCTGAAGCTTTCTTT.

This clonotype was detected many times. V and J are TRBV6-1 and TRBJ1-2; D ambiguous. Germline V gene lookup returns CDR1 MNHNS and CDR2 SASEGT. Trimming cost V 7 bases and J 2 bases, with 11 bases left between them. This CDR3 has 13 residues. The CDR3 is CASTYAQNYGYTF. CDR3 in DNA: TGTGCCAGCACCTACGCCCAGAACTATGGCTACACCTTC.

In this sample, this clonotype turned up many times. The rearrangement joins TRBV10-3 to TRBJ2-3, with 7 bases that match TRBD2. This CDR3 is 14 amino acids long. The trim removed 0 bases at V and 3 bases at J, leaving 0 bases unmatched. Looked up from germline, CDR1 is ENHRY and CDR2 is SYGVKD. CDR3: CAISESGGTDTQYF. The CDR3 bases are TGTGCCATCAGTGAGTCGGGGGGGACAGATACGCAGTATTTT.

This clonotype was recorded once. A much larger clone differs from this one at a single base, so this may be a read error. The genes are TRBV14 and TRBJ2-7, with a weak D call TRBD1 (5 bases). From germline, CDR1 is SGHDN and CDR2 FVKESK. The CDR3 is made up of 14 amino acids. Trimming took 1 base from V and 7 from J, leaving 14 bases between them. In DNA form, the CDR3 reads TGTGCCAGCAGCCAAGCTCAGGGCGGTGATGAGCAGTACTTC. Protein product: CASSQAQGGDEQYF.

This clonotype was observed at least ten times. The rearrangement uses TRBV20-1 and TRBJ2-1; no firm D call. The length of the CDR3 is 15 residues. The ends were cut back, 5 bases at V and 3 bases at J, with 17 bases in the middle. Germline loops: CDR1 DFQATT, CDR2 SNEGSKA (reference sequence). The CDR3 coding sequence is TGCAGTGCTGCCTCAACCGGGTTCCTCTACAATGAGCAGTTCTTC. As protein: CSAASTGFLYNEQFF.